This TCR beta chain was obtained from a study of shared clonotypes between healthy human individuals. Cells designated naive CD8 were CD45RO-negative and were positively selected for CCR7, with terminally differentiated effector memory CD45RA+ cells excluded. The repertoire was sequenced with immunoSEQ multiplex PCR; TCRdb's copy has only in-frame clones and lacks some. The profile shows under 1 million clones, around 92% of them singletons. CDR3 length: 15 amino acids. Germline V gene data show CDR1 as MNHEY and CDR2 as SMNVEV (reference sequence). Trimming cost V 2 bases and J 0 bases, with 11 bases left between them. Comment on this clone: This specimen includes other DNA sequences encoding the same CDR3.

This clonotype was sampled from a man under 40 in good health. The rearrangement uses TRBV27 and TRBJ2-7, with a possible D match to TRBD2 (6 bases). The sequencing input was naive CD8+ T cells sorted from blood. The CDR3: CASSLRGASSYEQYF. CDR3 DNA: TGTGCCAGCAGTTTACGCGGGGCGAGCTCCTACGAGCAGTACTTC.